Listed below are T cell receptor beta chains from one sample, sequenced in a study of blood T cell repertoires in COVID-19. Using immunoSEQ multiplex PCR, the repertoire was profiled, and TCRdb retains in-frame clones only, with some absent. The sample shows approximately 300,000 clones, more than 85% of them seen only once. Sequenced input: PBMCs or T cells enriched from blood (not recorded which). The receptor source for this set is a woman younger than 45 who had recovered from COVID-19. CDR3s include the opening cysteine and the closing phenylalanine or tryptophan. D genes are given only for firm matches. A clone size is listed for some rows: how often the clone was seen (once, few, many), or a class if it is expanded.

clone size: .
J gene: TRBJ1-3
D gene: TRBD1
V gene: TRBV3-1/TRBV3-2
CDR3 DNA: TGTGCCAGCAGCCAAGATAATCCAGGGGGCCCTTCTGGAAACACCATATATTTT
CDR3 protein: CASSQDNPGGPSGNTIYF

clone size: .
J gene: TRBJ2-7
D gene: .
V gene: TRBV29-1
CDR3 DNA: TGCAGCGTCTCGTCCTGGACAGACTCCTACGAGCAGTACTTC
CDR3 protein: CSVSSWTDSYEQYF

clone size: .
J gene: TRBJ2-7
D gene: TRBD2
V gene: TRBV5-4
CDR3 DNA: TGTGCCAGCAGCTTGGCCGGTACTAGCGGGGTCCTCTTC
CDR3 protein: CASSLAGTSGVLF

clone size: .
J gene: TRBJ2-2
D gene: TRBD1
V gene: TRBV5-1
CDR3 DNA: TGCGCCAGCAGCTTTATGACAGGGACGAACACCGGGGAGCTGTTTTTT
CDR3 protein: CASSFMTGTNTGELFF

clone size: .
J gene: TRBJ2-1
D gene: TRBD2
V gene: TRBV5-1
CDR3 DNA: TGCGCCAGCAGCTCCGGACTAGCGGGAGGGCCGGGGAATGAGCAGTTCTTC
CDR3 protein: CASSSGLAGGPGNEQFF

clone size: .
J gene: TRBJ2-7
D gene: .
V gene: TRBV20-1
CDR3 DNA: TGCAGTGCTAGGTCAGGGCACGAGCAGTACTTC
CDR3 protein: CSARSGHEQYF

clone size: .
J gene: TRBJ1-3
D gene: TRBD1
V gene: TRBV13
CDR3 DNA: TGTGCCACCCTGGACAGGGCGAGTGGAAACACCATATATTTT
CDR3 protein: CATLDRASGNTIYF

clone size: .
J gene: TRBJ2-6
D gene: .
V gene: TRBV28
CDR3 DNA: TGTGCCAGCAGTTTCGGACAAGGGGCCAACGTCCTGACTTTC
CDR3 protein: CASSFGQGANVLTF

clone size: .
J gene: TRBJ2-7
D gene: TRBD1
V gene: TRBV5-6
CDR3 DNA: TGTGCCAGCAGCCCCGACCCGGGACAGGGGATCGGGCAGTACTTC
CDR3 protein: CASSPDPGQGIGQYF

clone size: .
J gene: TRBJ2-1
D gene: TRBD2
V gene: TRBV7-9
CDR3 DNA: TGTGCCAGCAGCTGGGCTTCTAGCGGGGGTGTAGATGAGCAGTTCTTC
CDR3 protein: CASSWASSGGVDEQFF

clone size: .
J gene: TRBJ1-4
D gene: .
V gene: TRBV7-2
CDR3 DNA: TGTGCCAGCAGCTTAAACCAGGGGACTAATGAAAAACTGTTTTTT
CDR3 protein: CASSLNQGTNEKLFF

clone size: .
J gene: TRBJ1-2
D gene: .
V gene: TRBV7-9
CDR3 DNA: TGTGCCAGCAGCCATTCTGGGGGACACAGCTATGGCTACACCTTC
CDR3 protein: CASSHSGGHSYGYTF

clone size: .
J gene: TRBJ2-1
D gene: TRBD2
V gene: TRBV7-7
CDR3 DNA: TGTGCTAGCAGCCCCGGGAGGAGCGAAGCTGAGCAGTTCTTC
CDR3 protein: CASSPGRSEAEQFF

clone size: .
J gene: TRBJ2-5
D gene: .
V gene: TRBV13
CDR3 DNA: TGTGCCAGCGGCTTGGGGTTAGCGGAGACCCAGTACTTC
CDR3 protein: CASGLGLAETQYF

clone size: once
J gene: TRBJ2-3
D gene: TRBD2
V gene: TRBV28
CDR3 DNA: TGTGCCAGCAGGGACTACGGACTAGCGGGGACCACAGATACGCAGTATTTT
CDR3 protein: CASRDYGLAGTTDTQYF

clone size: .
J gene: TRBJ1-2
D gene: .
V gene: TRBV5-1
CDR3 DNA: TGCGCCAGCAGTCCAGCCTCACGAGGCTATGGCTACACCTTC
CDR3 protein: CASSPASRGYGYTF

clone size: once
J gene: TRBJ2-6
D gene: .
V gene: TRBV3-1/TRBV3-2
CDR3 DNA: TGTGCCAGCAGCCAAGAACAGGGTTATGGGGCCAACGTCCTGACTTTC
CDR3 protein: CASSQEQGYGANVLTF

clone size: .
J gene: TRBJ1-2
D gene: TRBD1
V gene: TRBV9
CDR3 DNA: TGTGCCAGCAGCGTAGGGACAGGGGGCTTTGACGGTGGCTACACCTTC
CDR3 protein: CASSVGTGGFDGGYTF

clone size: .
J gene: TRBJ1-4
D gene: .
V gene: TRBV7-4
CDR3 DNA: TGTGCCAGCAGCCTGAAGTGGGGCCGCCGGGATGAAAAACTGTTTTTT
CDR3 protein: CASSLKWGRRDEKLFF

clone size: .
J gene: TRBJ1-1
D gene: .
V gene: TRBV5-8
CDR3 DNA: TGTGCCAGCAGCTTGGATTTGGTCAGGGCCACTGAAGCTTTCTTT
CDR3 protein: CASSLDLVRATEAFF

clone size: .
J gene: TRBJ2-7
D gene: TRBD1
V gene: TRBV3-1/TRBV3-2
CDR3 DNA: TGTGCCAGCTCCATACAATTAAGCCCGGGACAGGGGGCTTACGAGCAGTACTTC
CDR3 protein: CASSIQLSPGQGAYEQYF

clone size: .
J gene: TRBJ2-2
D gene: .
V gene: TRBV27
CDR3 DNA: TGTGCCAGCTCTGAAGGGAGTACCGGGGAGCTGTTTTTT
CDR3 protein: CASSEGSTGELFF

clone size: .
J gene: TRBJ1-6
D gene: .
V gene: TRBV10-3
CDR3 DNA: TGTGCCATCAGTGAGTCCCGGGAAAGCTCCTATAATTCACCCCTCCACTTT
CDR3 protein: CAISESRESSYNSPLHF

clone size: once
J gene: TRBJ1-3
D gene: TRBD1
V gene: TRBV11-2
CDR3 DNA: TGTGCCAGCAGCCAACGCGGGACAGGCACAAACACCATATATTTT
CDR3 protein: CASSQRGTGTNTIYF

clone size: .
J gene: TRBJ2-3
D gene: TRBD2
V gene: TRBV15
CDR3 DNA: TGTGCCACCAGCAGAATAGCGGGAGAAGCGCAGTATTTT
CDR3 protein: CATSRIAGEAQYF

clone size: .
J gene: TRBJ1-4
D gene: .
V gene: TRBV18
CDR3 DNA: TGTGCCAGCTCACCACCAGGGGCGCGGGAAAAACTGTTTTTT
CDR3 protein: CASSPPGAREKLFF

clone size: few
J gene: TRBJ2-1
D gene: .
V gene: TRBV5-5
CDR3 DNA: TGTGCCAGCAGCTTGGACTCTACGAGCAATGAGCAGTTCTTC
CDR3 protein: CASSLDSTSNEQFF

clone size: .
J gene: TRBJ2-5
D gene: TRBD2
V gene: TRBV5-1
CDR3 DNA: TGCGCCAGCCGCCTCGCGGGGGATAACCGAGAGACCCAGTACTTC
CDR3 protein: CASRLAGDNRETQYF

clone size: .
J gene: TRBJ2-7
D gene: .
V gene: TRBV25-1
CDR3 DNA: TGTGCCAGCAGTACAGTAGGCAGAGAATACGAGCAGTACTTC
CDR3 protein: CASSTVGREYEQYF

clone size: .
J gene: TRBJ1-5
D gene: TRBD1
V gene: TRBV6-2/TRBV6-3
CDR3 DNA: TGTGCCAGCAGTTATAGGGGACAGGGGATTCAGCCCCAGCATTTT
CDR3 protein: CASSYRGQGIQPQHF

clone size: .
J gene: TRBJ2-7
D gene: TRBD2
V gene: TRBV18
CDR3 DNA: TGTGCCAGTCAGGCGGCGGGGGGCCTGTTCGAGCAGTACTTC
CDR3 protein: CASQAAGGLFEQYF

clone size: .
J gene: TRBJ2-7
D gene: TRBD1
V gene: TRBV5-4
CDR3 DNA: TGTGCCAGCAGCGTGGGACAGGGGAGCTCCTACGAGCAGTACTTC
CDR3 protein: CASSVGQGSSYEQYF

clone size: few
J gene: TRBJ2-5
D gene: TRBD2
V gene: TRBV20-1
CDR3 DNA: TGCAGTGCTAGTCTAGCGGGGGCGGGGACCCAGTACTTC
CDR3 protein: CSASLAGAGTQYF

clone size: .
J gene: TRBJ2-2
D gene: .
V gene: TRBV28
CDR3 DNA: TGTGCCAGCACCCTTCAAGGGGCAGGCACCGGGGAGCTGTTTTTT
CDR3 protein: CASTLQGAGTGELFF

clone size: .
J gene: TRBJ2-6
D gene: .
V gene: TRBV9
CDR3 DNA: TGTGCCAGCAGCGTAGGAGGGCGGGGCTTCTCTGGGGCCAACGTCCTGACTTTC
CDR3 protein: CASSVGGRGFSGANVLTF

clone size: once
J gene: TRBJ1-1
D gene: .
V gene: TRBV19
CDR3 DNA: TGTGCCAGTAGTATCGCGGGATTTCGAGTGAACACTGAAGCTTTCTTT
CDR3 protein: CASSIAGFRVNTEAFF

clone size: once
J gene: TRBJ1-3
D gene: TRBD1
V gene: TRBV10-3
CDR3 DNA: TGTGCCGTCCAGGGGGAATACGGAAACACCATATATTTT
CDR3 protein: CAVQGEYGNTIYF

clone size: .
J gene: TRBJ1-2
D gene: .
V gene: TRBV4-2
CDR3 DNA: TGTGCCAGCAGCCAAGAGGTGGGGCGAAACTATGGCTACACCTTC
CDR3 protein: CASSQEVGRNYGYTF

clone size: .
J gene: TRBJ2-3
D gene: .
V gene: TRBV5-6
CDR3 DNA: TGTGCCAGCAGCTTGTGGCTAGTCCGAGCAGATACGCAGTATTTT
CDR3 protein: CASSLWLVRADTQYF

clone size: .
J gene: TRBJ2-2
D gene: .
V gene: TRBV19
CDR3 DNA: TGTGCCAGTAGTCCTTGGCCGAACACCGGGGAGCTGTTTTTT
CDR3 protein: CASSPWPNTGELFF

clone size: .
J gene: TRBJ2-7
D gene: .
V gene: TRBV5-1
CDR3 DNA: TGCGCCAGCAGCTCGGGGGAATGGGGCGAGCAGTACTTC
CDR3 protein: CASSSGEWGEQYF

clone size: .
J gene: TRBJ2-7
D gene: .
V gene: TRBV4-3
CDR3 DNA: TGCGCCAGCAGCCAAGATCCTTCGGGAGAGCAGTACTTC
CDR3 protein: CASSQDPSGEQYF

clone size: .
J gene: TRBJ1-2
D gene: .
V gene: TRBV7-9
CDR3 DNA: TGTGCCAGCAGCCTCCACTCGACAGTTAACTATGGCTACACCTTC
CDR3 protein: CASSLHSTVNYGYTF

clone size: .
J gene: TRBJ1-6
D gene: .
V gene: TRBV3-1/TRBV3-2
CDR3 DNA: TGTGCCAGCAGCCCCCGAGAAGGGGGCTATAATTCACCCCTCCACTTT
CDR3 protein: CASSPREGGYNSPLHF

clone size: .
J gene: TRBJ1-5
D gene: .
V gene: TRBV7-8
CDR3 DNA: TGTGCCAGCAGCTCCACTGATTATAGCAATCAGCCCCAGCATTTT
CDR3 protein: CASSSTDYSNQPQHF

clone size: .
J gene: TRBJ1-4
D gene: TRBD1
V gene: TRBV4-1
CDR3 DNA: TGCGCCAGCAGCCTGGGACAGGGCGAAAAACTGTTTTTT
CDR3 protein: CASSLGQGEKLFF